Below, 14 T cell receptor beta chains from the same sample are listed, as sequenced in a study of tumor-infiltrating T cells and Merkel cell polyomavirus. Study as a whole: CD8+ T cells recognized the Merkel cell polyomavirus KLL epitope.

Immunohistochemistry showed robust Merkel cell polyomavirus Large T antigen staining in every patient's tumor. Data came from immunoSEQ multiplex PCR; TCRdb stores just in-frame clones and leaves some out. The data show 20,000 to 30,000 clones, 70% to 90% seen once. The source material was lymph node tissue. These receptors all stem from a man between 45 and 60 years old with Merkel cell carcinoma.

The chain couples TRBV18 to TRBJ2-5; tentative D call: TRBD1 (6 bases). Looked up from germline, CDR1 is KGHSH and CDR2 is LQKENI. The CDR3 sequence is 12 residues long. V was pared by 3 bases and J by 5 bases, with 7 bases between. CDR3 nucleotides: TGTGCCAGCTCACCGAGGGGGGAGACCCAGTACTTC. Translated, it gives CASSPRGETQYF.

This clone was picked up one time. The chain uses TRBV11-2 and TRBJ2-7; 8 nucleotides agree with TRBD2. The junction had 0 bases not matched to a gene; V was cut back by 2 bases and J by 9 bases. From germline, CDR1 is SGHAT and CDR2 FQNNGV. CDR3 length: 11 amino acids. CDR3 sequence reads: CASSLRGGQYF. CDR3 nucleotide sequence: TGTGCCAGCAGCTTACGGGGGGGGCAGTACTTC.

The rearrangement uses TRBV19 and TRBJ2-1, with 11 bases that match TRBD2. V shed 5 bases and J 2 bases; nucleotides not matched to a gene: 5. The CDR3 is 16 amino acids. Germline loops: CDR1 LNHDA, CDR2 SQIVND (reference sequence). CDR3 in DNA: TGTGCCAGTAGTCTCGGACTAGCGGGTGCCTACAATGAGCAGTTCTTC. Translated: CASSLGLAGAYNEQFF.

This clone was detected only once. The chain has TRBV18 and TRBJ1-2; D might be TRBD1 (6 bases). Germline-derived CDR1 and CDR2 are KGHSH and LQKENI. CDR3 length equals 16 residues. The germline V and J ends were trimmed by 1 base and 4 bases, with 16 bases remaining between them. The DNA for the CDR3 is TGTGCCAGCTCACCACAGGACAGCTCTTGGACCTATGGCTACACCTTC. Amino acids: CASSPQDSSWTYGYTF.

CDR3 bases: TGTGCCAGTAGTATAGGAGCGGGGTACGAGCAGTACTTC. This encodes CASSIGAGYEQYF. The chain has TRBV19 and TRBJ2-7, with 7 bases identical to TRBD2. Germline CDR1 reads LNHDA; CDR2 reads SQIVND (reference sequence). J was trimmed by 4 bases and V by 1 base; bases with no gene match: 1. The CDR3 totals 13 residues.

The chain carries TRBV6-5 and TRBJ2-1, with 7 bases aligning to TRBD2. With 2 bases clipped from V and 2 bases from J, the junction kept 3 bases outside the gene matches. The germline CDR1 and CDR2 sequences are MNHEY and SVGAGI. The CDR3 spans 15 residues. The CDR3 DNA reads as TGTGCCAGCAGTTACGTACTAGCGACCTACAATGAGCAGTTCTTC. This encodes CASSYVLATYNEQFF.

The V call is TRBV28, the J call TRBJ1-3; TRBD1 aligns across 8 bases. V shed 4 bases and J 2 bases; nucleotides not matched to a gene: 1. Per the germline V gene, CDR1 is MDHEN and CDR2 is SYDVKM. The CDR3 runs 14 residues. The CDR3, as DNA: TGTGCCAGCAGTTCGACAGGGGCTGGAAACACCATATATTTT. Translating gives CASSSTGAGNTIYF. Full variable domain (remainder filled in from reference TRBV28 and TRBJ1-3): DVKVTQSSRYLVKRTGEKVFLECVQDMDHENMFWYRQDPGLGLRLIYFSYDVKMKEKGDIPEGYSVSREKKERFSLILESASTNQTSMYLCASSSTGAGNTIYFGEGSWLTVV.

This chain joins TRBV18 and TRBJ1-1, with TRBD1 identical over 8 bases. The CDR3 sequence is 13 residues long. With V trimmed by 6 bases and J by 3 bases, 3 bases remained unmatched. The germline CDR1 and CDR2 sequences are KGHSH and LQKENI. CDR3 region: CASSPTGDTEAFF. For the CDR3, the DNA is TGTGCCAGCTCTCCGACAGGGGACACTGAAGCTTTCTTT.

This clone was seen a handful of times. The V gene is TRBV30, the J gene TRBJ1-3, with D hard to call. V shed 4 bases and J shed 0 bases, with 10 bases lying between them. The V gene's germline CDR1 is GTSNPN and CDR2 SVGIG (reference sequence). The CDR3 has 14 amino acids. DNA of the CDR3: TGTGCCTGGAATACGGGGAGCTCTGGAAACACCATATATTTT. This codes for CAWNTGSSGNTIYF.

The J gene is TRBJ2-1, the V gene TRBV14; no definite D call. This CDR3 is built from 14 residues. The V and J ends lost 2 bases and 2 bases respectively, with 7 bases between them. Germline values: CDR1 SGHDN, CDR2 FVKESK. CDR3 sequence (DNA): TGTGCCAGCAGCCAACTTACTACCTACAATGAGCAGTTCTTC. Translating it yields CASSQLTTYNEQFF.

This chain uses TRBV28 with TRBJ1-2, with 8 positions matching TRBD1. V lost 2 bases to trimming and J lost 4 bases; unmatched junction nucleotides: 12. Germline CDR1 and CDR2: MDHEN and SYDVKM. This CDR3 contains 17 residues. The CDR3 loop reads CASSLRQGYSKFYGYTF. The CDR3 coding sequence is TGTGCCAGCAGTTTAAGACAGGGGTACTCAAAGTTCTATGGCTACACCTTC.

The chain combines TRBV6-5 with TRBJ2-5, with D unclear. Trimming took 6 bases from V and 5 from J, leaving 13 bases between them. CDR3 length equals 13 residues. Germline V gives CDR1 MNHEY, CDR2 SVGAGI. DNA of the CDR3: TGTGCCAGCAGCCGCCCGGGTTGGGAGACCCAGTACTTC. This encodes CASSRPGWETQYF.

The chain combines TRBV5-5 with TRBJ2-5; tentatively, D is TRBD1 (5 bases). TRBJ2-7 matches the DNA end more closely, so the J call is doubtful. Per the germline V gene, CDR1 is SGHKS and CDR2 is YYEKEE (reference sequence). The CDR3 has 14 amino acids. In DNA, the CDR3 is TGTGCCAGCAGCTTGAGTCAGGGATCCTACGAGCAGTACTTC. This gives the protein CASSLSQGSYEQYF.

This clone appeared a single time. The gene calls are TRBV5-1 and TRBJ1-2, with 8 bases lining up with TRBD1. The CDR3 extends over 14 amino acids. Germline-derived CDR1 and CDR2 are SGHRS and YFSETQ. V lost 7 bases to trimming and J lost 8 bases; unmatched junction nucleotides: 13. The CDR3 bases are TGCGCCAGCTCCTCCAGGGGGCTTACGCGGGGCTACACCTTC. Protein: CASSSRGLTRGYTF.